This T cell receptor beta chain was retrieved from a study of T cells after posttransplantation cyclophosphamide. Study-wide results and limits: Donor CD8+ memory clones often dominated recipient blood repertoires at later times. Skin or GI-infiltrating T cells shared few TRB sequences with blood. After PTCy, TRB diversity resembled that of CNI/methotrexate controls.

A remark on this clone: What it recognizes is unknown.

V shed 5 bases, J shed 7 bases, and the junction held 5 bases outside the gene matches. Germline loops: CDR1 MNHNY, CDR2 SVGAGI (reference sequence). The CDR3 sequence is 14 residues long. Sequenced by immunoSEQ multiplex PCR; TCRdb stores in-frame clones only, minus some. The repertoire holds fewer than 3,000 clones, 70% to 75% seen once, with around 20% in the top ten. Sequencing used PBMCs. V and J are TRBV6-6 and TRBJ1-5; 10 positions agree with TRBD1. This TCR was recovered from a young man with a blood cancer, CMV-positive, and with a related stem cell donor. The CDR3 DNA follows: TGTGCCAGCAGTCCAGGACAGGGGGGACAGCCCCAGCATTTT. Protein product: CASSPGQGGQPQHF.